One and the same sample provided the 15 T cell receptor beta chains below, sequenced in a study of T cell responses to AZD1222 COVID-19 vaccine. The data were produced by immunoSEQ multiplex PCR, yet TCRdb's version contains in-frame clones alone and is incomplete. This sample has about 150,000 clones; around 84% occur once, and the top ten carry approximately 5.4%. Sequencing used peripheral blood, obtained 28 days after the second AZD1222 dose. The receptor source for this set is an adult who received the AZD1222 COVID-19 vaccine.

The rearrangement uses TRBV5-8 and TRBJ2-7; D not certain. The length of the CDR3 is 12 residues. CDR1 is SGHTS, CDR2 YDEGEE, per germline. Trimming left V 2 bases short and J 3 bases short, with 6 bases between. In DNA, the CDR3 is TGTGCCAGCAGCTTACTTGACTACGAGCAGTACTTC. It codes for CASSLLDYEQYF. Filled out from reference TRBV5-8 and TRBJ2-7, the complete variable domain reads EAGVTQSPTHLIKTRGQQATLRCSPISGHTSVYWYQQALGLGLQFLLWYDEGEERNRGNFPPRFSGRQFPNYSSELNVNALELEDSALYLCASSLLDYEQYFGPGTRLTVT.

The chain has TRBV30 and TRBJ2-1; D may match TRBD1 or TRBD2 (5 bases each). The V end lost 0 bases, the J end lost 7 bases, and 10 bases lay between the germline ends. The CDR3 sequence is 13 residues long. The germline CDR1 and CDR2 sequences are GTSNPN and SVGIG (reference sequence). The CDR3 here is CAWSVDEGNEQFF. The DNA of the CDR3 is TGTGCCTGGAGTGTAGACGAGGGGAATGAGCAGTTCTTC.

V is TRBV19 and J is TRBJ1-1; no reliable D call. Between the trimmed V and J ends, which lost 5 bases and 0 bases, there was a span of 7 bases. This CDR3 has 13 amino acids. Germline CDR1 is LNHDA and CDR2 is SQIVND (reference sequence). The DNA for the CDR3 is TGTGCCAGTAGTGAGGCGGTGAACACTGAAGCTTTCTTT. Its translation: CASSEAVNTEAFF.

The chain has TRBV4-2 and TRBJ2-7, with 11 bases aligning to TRBD2. The CDR3 consists of 20 residues. Germline V gene data show CDR1 as LGHNA and CDR2 as YNFKEQ. V was pared by 1 base and J by 6 bases, with 20 bases of the junction left unmatched. CDR3: CASSQGLGMTSGTSLTEQYF. CDR3 bases: TGTGCCAGCAGCCAAGGATTAGGGATGACTAGCGGGACCTCTTTGACCGAGCAGTACTTC.

The gene calls are TRBV10-3 and TRBJ1-2; D gene ambiguous. From germline, CDR1 is ENHRY and CDR2 SYGVKD. The CDR3 runs 16 residues. Trimming cost V 3 bases and J 4 bases, with 18 bases left between them. CDR3: CAISDLSGGSSYGYTF. Written as DNA, the CDR3 is TGTGCCATCAGTGACCTCTCCGGAGGCAGCAGCTATGGCTACACCTTC.

The chain has TRBV30 and TRBJ1-4; D may be TRBD1 (6 bases). The V gene's germline CDR1 is GTSNPN and CDR2 SVGIG (reference sequence). The V gene lost 0 bases and the J gene lost 8 bases, with 13 bases spanning the gap. The CDR3 spans 14 residues. The CDR3 sequence: CAWSVQGLEEKLFF. CDR3 bases: TGTGCCTGGAGTGTACAGGGTTTGGAGGAAAAACTGTTTTTT.

This sequence joins TRBV28 and TRBJ1-4; D unclear. The V gene's germline CDR1 is MDHEN and CDR2 SYDVKM. V dropped 7 bases and J dropped 2 bases, with 8 bases sitting between them. The CDR3 has 13 amino acids. CDR3 region: CASTTRTNEKLFF. Here the CDR3 DNA reads TGTGCCAGCACTACCAGGACTAATGAAAAACTGTTTTTT.

This chain connects TRBV7-9 to TRBJ1-5; D unclear. V lost 1 base, J lost 7 bases, and 14 bases lay in between. This CDR3 spans 15 amino acids. Germline V gene sequence: CDR1 SEHNR, CDR2 FQNEAQ (reference sequence). The CDR3 nucleotides are TGTGCCAGCAGCTTAGATACACGAGGGTTCCAGCCCCAGCATTTT. Protein sequence: CASSLDTRGFQPQHF.

Written as DNA, the CDR3 is TGTGCCAGCGGGGAGGGAGGGGCAAACACTGAAGCTTTCTTT. Protein product: CASGEGGANTEAFF. The V and J genes are TRBV9 and TRBJ1-1; maybe TRBD1 (5 bases). V lost 7 bases and J lost 2, with 15 bases in between. Germline assignment: CDR1 SGDLS and CDR2 YYNGEE. The CDR3 totals 14 residues.

The chain links TRBV6-5 to TRBJ1-6; D not resolved. The CDR3 has 12 residues. The V and J ends lost 4 bases and 7 bases respectively, with 5 bases between them. The germline V gene encodes CDR1 MNHEY and CDR2 SVGAGI. The CDR3 protein is CASSSSNSPLHF. The CDR3 DNA follows: TGTGCCAGCAGTTCCTCGAATTCACCCCTCCACTTT.

This clone was detected only a few times. This chain joins TRBV3-1 (or the pseudogene TRBV3-2) and TRBJ1-2, with D tentatively TRBD1 (5 bases). V was shortened by 1 base and J by 4 bases, with 10 bases between the two germline ends. The CDR3 covers 14 residues. The V gene's germline CDR1 is LGHDT and CDR2 YNNKEL (reference sequence). CDR3 nucleotides: TGTGCCAGCAGCCAAGCAGGGCGGGGCTATGGCTACACCTTC. It is translated as CASSQAGRGYGYTF.

V usage is TRBV7-9 and J usage is TRBJ2-5; D might be TRBD1 (5 bases). This CDR3 is 13 amino acids long. V was cut by 6 bases and J by 4 bases, with 12 bases left in between. Germline V gene lookup returns CDR1 SEHNR and CDR2 FQNEAQ (reference sequence). In DNA, the CDR3 is TGTGCCAGCAGGGAAAAAAGGGGAGAGACCCAGTACTTC. This translates into CASREKRGETQYF.

This chain connects TRBV27 to TRBJ1-5; possibly TRBD1 for D (5 bases). Germline V gene data show CDR1 as MNHEY and CDR2 as SMNVEV (reference sequence). Trimming cost V 2 bases and J 7 bases, with 15 bases left between them. The CDR3 is 15 amino acids. CDR3 loop: CASSLEGTHGQPQHF. CDR3 bases: TGTGCCAGCAGTTTAGAAGGGACCCATGGCCAGCCCCAGCATTTT.

The gene calls are TRBV19 and TRBJ1-1, with D perhaps TRBD1 (5 bases). CDR3 size: 14 residues. Germline CDR1 and CDR2: LNHDA and SQIVND (reference sequence). Trimming cost V 3 bases and J 4 bases, with 12 bases left between them. CDR3 DNA: TGTGCCAGTAGTATCATGGGGGAGGGCACTGAAGCTTTCTTT. Translating gives CASSIMGEGTEAFF.

The gene calls are TRBV6-5 and TRBJ2-3, with D possibly being TRBD2 (6 bases). Germline CDR1 and CDR2: MNHEY and SVGAGI. V lost 2 bases and J 2 bases, leaving 8 bases between the germline ends. This CDR3 is built from 14 residues. The CDR3: CASSYRETTDTQYF. CDR3 in DNA: TGTGCCAGCAGTTACCGGGAGACCACAGATACGCAGTATTTT.